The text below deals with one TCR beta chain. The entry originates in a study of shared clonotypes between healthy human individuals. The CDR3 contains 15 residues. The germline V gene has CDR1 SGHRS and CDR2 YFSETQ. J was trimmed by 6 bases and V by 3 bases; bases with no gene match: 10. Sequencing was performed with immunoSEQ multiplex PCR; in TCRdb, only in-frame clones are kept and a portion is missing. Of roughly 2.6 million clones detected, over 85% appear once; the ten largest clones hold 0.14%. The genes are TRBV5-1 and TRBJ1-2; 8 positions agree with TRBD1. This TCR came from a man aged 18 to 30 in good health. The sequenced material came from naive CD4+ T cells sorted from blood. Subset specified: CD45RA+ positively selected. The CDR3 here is CASSSGQGPPHGYTF. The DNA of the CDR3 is TGCGCCAGCAGCTCCGGACAGGGTCCCCCCCATGGCTACACCTTC.